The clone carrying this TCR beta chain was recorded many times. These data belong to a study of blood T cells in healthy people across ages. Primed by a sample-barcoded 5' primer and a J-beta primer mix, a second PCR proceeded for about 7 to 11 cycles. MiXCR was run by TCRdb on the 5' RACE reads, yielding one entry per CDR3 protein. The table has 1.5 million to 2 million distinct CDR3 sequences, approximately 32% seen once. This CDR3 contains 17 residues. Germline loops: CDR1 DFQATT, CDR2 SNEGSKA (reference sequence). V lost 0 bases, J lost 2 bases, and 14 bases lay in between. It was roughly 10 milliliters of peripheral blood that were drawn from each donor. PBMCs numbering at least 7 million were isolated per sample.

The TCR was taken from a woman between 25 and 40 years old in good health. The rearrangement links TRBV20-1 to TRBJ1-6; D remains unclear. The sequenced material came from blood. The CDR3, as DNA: TGCAGTGCTAGAGATCAACTGAGGGAGCCCTATAATTCACCCCTCCACTTT. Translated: CSARDQLREPYNSPLHF.